These 17 T cell receptor beta chains originate from one sample sequenced in a study of lymphopenia after photon versus proton radiotherapy. The table came from immunoSEQ multiplex PCR; TCRdb's copy has only in-frame clones and leaves some out. The repertoire holds approximately 47,000 clones, about 85% seen once, with 2.2% in the top ten. The sample here was peripheral blood, taken from a patient treated with photon-based radiotherapy. All receptors come from a man in his forties with gastric cancer.

This chain joins TRBV15 and TRBJ2-4, with 9 nucleotides matching TRBD1. V lost 1 base, J lost 3 bases, and 4 bases stayed unmatched. The CDR3 consists of 16 residues. The germline CDR1 and CDR2 sequences are LNHNV and YYDKDF (reference sequence). The CDR3 loop reads CATSRAQGAIKNIQYF. The CDR3 DNA follows: TGTGCCACCAGCAGAGCACAGGGGGCGATCAAAAACATTCAGTACTTC.

CDR3 in DNA: TGTGCCAGCAGCTTAGAAGCAATCTCTGGAAACACCATATATTTT. It is translated as CASSLEAISGNTIYF. V and J are TRBV7-2 and TRBJ1-3, with D unresolved. V shed 1 base and J shed 0 bases, with 7 bases lying between them. The germline gives CDR1 SGHTA, CDR2 FQGNSA. The length of the CDR3 is 15 residues.

V usage is TRBV14 and J usage is TRBJ2-5; D is perhaps TRBD2 (7 bases). The CDR3 consists of 16 residues. Trimming removed 2 bases from V and 2 bases from J, with 15 bases in between. The germline CDR1 and CDR2 sequences are SGHDN and FVKESK. Here the CDR3 reads CASSQFAGAGQETQYF. The DNA of the CDR3 is TGTGCCAGCAGCCAATTCGCGGGGGCCGGACAAGAGACCCAGTACTTC. Combining the CDR3 with reference TRBV14 and TRBJ2-5 gives the whole variable domain EAGVTQFPSHSVIEKGQTVTLRCDPISGHDNLYWYRRVMGKEIKFLLHFVKESKQDESGMPNNRFLAERTGGTYSTLKVQPAELEDSGVYFCASSQFAGAGQETQYFGPGTRLLVL.

V and J are TRBV4-3 and TRBJ1-1, with a weak D call TRBD1 (5 bases). Trimming removed 0 bases at V and 3 bases at J, with 14 bases between. This CDR3 comprises 16 residues. Germline V gives CDR1 LGHNA, CDR2 YSLEER. The CDR3 DNA follows: TGCGCCAGCAGCCAAGATGGTTCAGGGATGTACACTGAAGCTTTCTTT. This codes for CASSQDGSGMYTEAFF.

V is TRBV2 and J is TRBJ2-5; 8 bases fit TRBD2. Trimming took 4 bases from V and 8 from J; bases not matched to a gene: 18. The CDR3 is made up of 17 amino acids. Germline V gene sequence: CDR1 SNHLY, CDR2 FYNNEI. CDR3 loop: CASSGAGELLPRETQYF. The DNA for the CDR3 is TGTGCCAGCAGTGGAGCGGGGGAATTATTACCAAGAGAAACCCAGTACTTC.

V is TRBV5-1 and J is TRBJ2-1; 8 bases align to TRBD2. The V gene's germline CDR1 is SGHRS and CDR2 YFSETQ. This CDR3 has 15 amino acids. V gave up 0 bases and J gave up 4 bases; unmatched junction bases: 3. The CDR3 coding sequence is TGCGCCAGCAGCTTGGGAGCGGGGGCGTACAATGAGCAGTTCTTC. Translating it yields CASSLGAGAYNEQFF.

This clone was picked up one time. The chain combines TRBV4-2 with TRBJ1-3; D gene unclear. The germline gives CDR1 LGHNA, CDR2 YNFKEQ. V was trimmed by 7 bases and J by 3 bases, leaving 7 bases between them. The CDR3 is 12 residues long. CDR3 sequence (DNA): TGTGCCAGCACGCCGGATGGAAACACCATATATTTT. Its translation: CASTPDGNTIYF.

The CDR3 reads CASSQIATDTQYF. The DNA for the CDR3 is TGTGCCAGCTCCCAGATCGCCACAGATACGCAGTATTTT. V is TRBV18 and J is TRBJ2-3; unclear D gene. Trimming removed 6 bases from V and 2 bases from J, with 9 bases in between. Germline V CDR1 and CDR2: KGHSH, LQKENI. The CDR3 spans 13 residues.

This clone turned up a few times. CDR3 in DNA: TGTGCCTGGAGTAGCGAGGTGTCTTATTACTTTGATTCACCCCTCCACTTT. Translating it yields CAWSSEVSYYFDSPLHF. V usage is TRBV30 and J usage is TRBJ1-6; D remains ambiguous. This CDR3 has 17 amino acids. Germline-derived CDR1 and CDR2 are GTSNPN and SVGIG (reference sequence). V dropped 2 bases and J dropped 8 bases, with 22 bases sitting between them.

The V gene is TRBV5-1, the J gene TRBJ2-5; 13 bases align to TRBD2. The CDR3 extends over 17 amino acids. The V gene's germline CDR1 is SGHRS and CDR2 YFSETQ. The V and J ends lost 1 base and 1 base, in that order; junction bases with no gene match: 4. The CDR3 loop reads CASSLSTSGGFQETQYF. Written as DNA, the CDR3 is TGCGCCAGCAGCTTGTCGACTAGCGGGGGGTTCCAAGAGACCCAGTACTTC.

This rearrangement joins TRBV6-1 to TRBJ1-5, with D uncertain. With 3 bases removed from V and 2 bases from J, the gap between germline ends came to 5 bases. The CDR3 sequence is 13 residues long. Germline lookup yields CDR1 MNHNS and CDR2 SASEGT. The CDR3 coding sequence is TGTGCCAGCAGTGAGTTGGGCAATCAGCCCCAGCATTTT. Its translation is CASSELGNQPQHF.

The chain couples TRBV11-2 to TRBJ1-4; 9 bases align to TRBD1. Per the germline V gene, CDR1 is SGHAT and CDR2 is FQNNGV. CDR3 length: 15 residues. With 3 bases clipped from V and 7 bases from J, the junction kept 6 bases outside the gene matches. Here the CDR3 reads CASSFGGTGFEKLFF. For the CDR3, the DNA is TGTGCCAGCAGCTTTGGGGGGACAGGGTTTGAAAAACTGTTTTTT. Using reference TRBV11-2 and TRBJ1-4 for the parts outside the CDR3, the full variable domain is EAGVAQSPRYKIIEKRQSVAFWCNPISGHATLYWYQQILGQGPKLLIQFQNNGVVDDSQLPKDRFSAERLKGVDSTLKIQPAKLEDSAVYLCASSFGGTGFEKLFFGSGTQLSVL.

This rearrangement joins TRBV4-1 to TRBJ1-1; D uncertain. The CDR3 has 13 amino acids. Trimming took 3 bases from V and 6 from J, leaving 11 bases between them. In germline, CDR1 is MGHRA, CDR2 YSYEKL. CDR3 sequence: CASSQRVLSEAFF. DNA for the CDR3: TGCGCCAGCAGCCAGAGGGTGCTTTCTGAAGCTTTCTTT.

The V call is TRBV6-5, the J call TRBJ2-7, with 9 nucleotides matching TRBD2. Germline CDR1 is MNHEY and CDR2 is SVGAGI. V was clipped by 10 bases and J by 3 bases; unmatched bases: 10. The CDR3 loop spans 14 amino acids. CDR3 region: CATKLAGIYYEQYF. CDR3 in DNA: TGTGCCACCAAGCTAGCGGGGATTTACTACGAGCAGTACTTC.

The V and J genes are TRBV30 and TRBJ2-7, with 9 bases matching TRBD2. The V and J ends lost 1 base and 3 bases, in that order; junction bases with no gene match: 7. The CDR3 sequence is 15 residues long. Germline-derived CDR1 and CDR2 are GTSNPN and SVGIG (reference sequence). The DNA for the CDR3 is TGTGCCTGGAGTGACCCCCGGCGGGGGGGCTACGAGCAGTACTTC. Translation gives CAWSDPRRGGYEQYF.

With respect to this clone: This may come from a read error, since a much larger clone is one base off. This chain's CDR3 is CASSDKAGTTDTQYF. The CDR3 coding sequence is TGTGCCAGCAGTGACAAAGCGGGGACCACAGATACGCAGTATTTT. This chain connects TRBV6-4 to TRBJ2-3; TRBD2 matches at 7 bases. CDR3 length: 15 amino acids. From germline, CDR1 is MRHNA and CDR2 SNTAGT. With V trimmed by 2 bases and J by 2 bases, 4 bases remained unmatched.

The rearrangement uses TRBV10-3 and TRBJ1-5; no reliable D call. The CDR3 length is 15 residues. In germline, CDR1 is ENHRY, CDR2 SYGVKD. V was trimmed by 6 bases and J by 2 bases, leaving 14 bases between them. Here the CDR3 reads CAIRPGPGGNQPQHF. CDR3 bases: TGTGCCATCAGACCGGGCCCCGGGGGCAATCAGCCCCAGCATTTT.